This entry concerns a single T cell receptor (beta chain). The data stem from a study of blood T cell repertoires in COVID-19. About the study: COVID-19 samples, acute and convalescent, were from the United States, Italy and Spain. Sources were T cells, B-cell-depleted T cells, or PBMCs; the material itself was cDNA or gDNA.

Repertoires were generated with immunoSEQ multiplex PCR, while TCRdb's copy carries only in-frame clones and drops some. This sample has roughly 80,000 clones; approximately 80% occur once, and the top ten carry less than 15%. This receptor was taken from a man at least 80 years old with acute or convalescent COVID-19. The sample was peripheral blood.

The CDR3: CATSRDMSPQETQYF. DNA for the CDR3: TGTGCCACCAGCAGAGATATGAGTCCCCAAGAGACCCAGTACTTC. The V gene is TRBV15, the J gene TRBJ2-5; D uncertain. The germline V and J ends were trimmed by 0 bases and 1 base, with 9 bases remaining between them. The CDR3 has 15 amino acids. Germline CDR1 and CDR2: LNHNV and YYDKDF (reference sequence).